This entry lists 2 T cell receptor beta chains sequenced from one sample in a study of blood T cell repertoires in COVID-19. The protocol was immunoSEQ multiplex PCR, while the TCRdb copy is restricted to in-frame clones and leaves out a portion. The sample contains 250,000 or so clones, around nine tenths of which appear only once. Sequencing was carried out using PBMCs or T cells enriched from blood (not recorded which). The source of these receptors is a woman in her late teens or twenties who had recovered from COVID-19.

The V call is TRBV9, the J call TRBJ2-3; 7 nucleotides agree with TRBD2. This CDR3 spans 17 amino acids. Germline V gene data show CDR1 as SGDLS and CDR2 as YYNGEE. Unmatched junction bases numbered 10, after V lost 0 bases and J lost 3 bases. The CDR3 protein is CASSVGRAGVYTDTQYF. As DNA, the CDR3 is TGTGCCAGCAGCGTAGGTCGCGCGGGAGTTTATACAGATACGCAGTATTTT.

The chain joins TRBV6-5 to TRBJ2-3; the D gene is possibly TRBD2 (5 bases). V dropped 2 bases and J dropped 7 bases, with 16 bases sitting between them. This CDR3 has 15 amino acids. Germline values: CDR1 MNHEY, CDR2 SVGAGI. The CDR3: CASSYISPLGNTQYF. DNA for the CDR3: TGTGCCAGCAGTTACATATCTCCACTCGGGAATACGCAGTATTTT.